The 8 T cell receptor beta chains in this list originate from one sample, sequenced in a study of CD8+ T cells in alopecia areata. Extraction and reverse transcription of RNA yielded cDNA as the sequencing template. Produced via immunoSEQ multiplex PCR; TCRdb's table is partial and in-frame only. Among tens of thousands of clones listed, more than 65% were seen once. Specified treatment: oral pan-JAK inhibitor, 5-10 mg twice daily. Specimen: CD8+ T cells sorted from blood, collected at approximately week 42, from a patient treated with tofacitinib. These receptors came from a human donor with alopecia areata.

The chain is built from TRBV5-1 and TRBJ1-2, with D maybe TRBD1 (5 bases). The CDR3 covers 16 residues. V lost 0 bases and J lost 5, with 17 bases in between. Germline CDR1 reads SGHRS; CDR2 reads YFSETQ. The CDR3 reads CASSLEAGNLPYGYTF. The CDR3 DNA is TGCGCCAGCAGCTTGGAGGCAGGGAATCTCCCGTATGGCTACACCTTC.

The genes are TRBV6-5 and TRBJ2-2; D uncertain. Trimming left V 3 bases short and J 7 bases short, with 6 bases between. The CDR3 has 12 amino acids. Per the germline V gene, CDR1 is MNHEY and CDR2 is SVGAGI. CDR3 in DNA: TGTGCCAGCAGTTATTCGGGCGGGGAGCTGTTTTTT. Translation gives CASSYSGGELFF.

The genes are TRBV6-5 and TRBJ1-6; 8 nucleotides agree with TRBD1. CDR3 length equals 16 residues. V shed 0 bases, J shed 8 bases, and the junction held 6 bases outside the gene matches. Germline CDR1 reads MNHEY; CDR2 reads SVGAGI. The CDR3 sequence is CASSYSRTGIDSPLHF. DNA of the CDR3: TGTGCCAGCAGTTACTCTAGGACAGGGATCGATTCACCCCTCCACTTT.

CDR3 sequence reads: CASSLEGEAFF. The CDR3, as DNA: TGTGCCAGCAGCTTGGAAGGAGAGGCTTTCTTT. V and J are TRBV5-4 and TRBJ1-1; no clear D. The CDR3 loop spans 11 amino acids. Germline V gene sequence: CDR1 SGHNT, CDR2 YYREEE (reference sequence). V was pared by 0 bases and J by 11 bases, with 8 bases between.

DNA of the CDR3: TGTGCCAGCAGCACCGAGGCGAGAGACTATGGCTACACCTTC. Amino acids: CASSTEARDYGYTF. V usage is TRBV6-6 and J usage is TRBJ1-2, with D hard to call. Looked up from germline, CDR1 is MNHNY and CDR2 is SVGAGI (reference sequence). The CDR3 covers 14 residues. V was cut by 6 bases and J by 3 bases, with 14 bases left in between.

The chain is built from TRBV25-1 and TRBJ2-2, with TRBD2 matching 7 bases. This CDR3 comprises 14 residues. Germline CDR1 reads MGHDK; CDR2 reads SYGVNS. The junction had 6 bases not matched to a gene; V was cut back by 7 bases and J by 4 bases. The DNA for the CDR3 is TGTGCCAGCACCGTGGGGGGGAGCACCGGGGAGCTGTTTTTT. Translation: CASTVGGSTGELFF.

The J gene is TRBJ2-4, the V gene TRBV7-9, with TRBD2 matching 12 bases. The CDR3 covers 18 residues. Per the germline V gene, CDR1 is SEHNR and CDR2 is FQNEAQ (reference sequence). V lost 5 bases to trimming and J lost 1 base; unmatched junction nucleotides: 9. The CDR3 bases are TGTGCCAGCAGCCGGGGACTAGCGGGTACCGATGCCAAAAACATTCAGTACTTC. It is translated as CASSRGLAGTDAKNIQYF.

This chain connects TRBV29-1 to TRBJ1-4; D remains unclear. The V gene's germline CDR1 is SQVTM and CDR2 ANQGSEA. The ends were cut back, 2 bases at V and 8 bases at J, with 6 bases in the middle. The CDR3 spans 11 residues. The CDR3 sequence: CSVEWKEKLFF. In DNA, the CDR3 is TGCAGCGTTGAATGGAAGGAAAAACTGTTTTTT.